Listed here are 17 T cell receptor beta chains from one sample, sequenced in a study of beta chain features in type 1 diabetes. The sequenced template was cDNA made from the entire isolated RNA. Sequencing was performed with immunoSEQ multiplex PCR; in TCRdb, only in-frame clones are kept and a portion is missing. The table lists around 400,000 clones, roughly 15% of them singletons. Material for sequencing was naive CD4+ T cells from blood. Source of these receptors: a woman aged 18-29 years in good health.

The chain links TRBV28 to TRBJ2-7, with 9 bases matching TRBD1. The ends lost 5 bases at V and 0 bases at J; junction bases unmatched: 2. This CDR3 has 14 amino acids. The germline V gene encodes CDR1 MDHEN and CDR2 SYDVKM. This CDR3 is CASSPQGASYEQYF. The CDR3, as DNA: TGTGCCAGCAGTCCACAGGGGGCCTCCTACGAGCAGTACTTC.

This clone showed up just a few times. CDR3 residues: CASSGQSYNEQFF. Written as DNA, the CDR3 is TGTGCCAGCAGCGGACAGAGCTACAATGAGCAGTTCTTC. The V call is TRBV4-2, the J call TRBJ2-1; a weak D match, TRBD1 (6 bases). The CDR3 has 13 residues. In germline, CDR1 is LGHNA, CDR2 YNFKEQ. V shed 5 bases and J shed 3 bases, with 8 bases lying between them.

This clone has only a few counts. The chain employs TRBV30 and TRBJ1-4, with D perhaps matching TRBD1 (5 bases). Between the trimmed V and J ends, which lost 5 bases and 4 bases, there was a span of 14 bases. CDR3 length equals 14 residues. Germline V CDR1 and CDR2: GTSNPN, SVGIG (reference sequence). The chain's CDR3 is CAWGSTAFNEKLFF. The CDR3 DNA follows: TGTGCCTGGGGATCGACAGCATTTAATGAAAAACTGTTTTTT.

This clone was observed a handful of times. CDR3 sequence: CASSLAPRANTGELFF. As DNA, the CDR3 is TGTGCCAGCAGCTTAGCGCCACGCGCGAACACCGGGGAGCTGTTTTTT. V and J are TRBV7-8 and TRBJ2-2, with unresolved D. The ends were cut back, 0 bases at V and 0 bases at J, with 8 bases in the middle. This CDR3 is 16 amino acids long. In germline, CDR1 is SGHVS, CDR2 FQNEAQ. Using reference TRBV7-8 and TRBJ2-2 for the parts outside the CDR3, the full variable domain is GAGVSQSPRYKVAKRGQDVALRCDPISGHVSLFWYQQALGQGPEFLTYFQNEAQLDKSGLPSDRFFAERPEGSVSTLKIQRTQQEDSAVYLCASSLAPRANTGELFFGEGSRLTVL.

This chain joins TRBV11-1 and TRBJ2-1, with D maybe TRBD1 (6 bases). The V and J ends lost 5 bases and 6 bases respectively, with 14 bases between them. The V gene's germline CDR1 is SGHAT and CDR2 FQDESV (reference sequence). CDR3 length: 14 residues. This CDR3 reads CASSPAGARNEQFF. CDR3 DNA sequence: TGTGCCAGCAGCCCTGCAGGGGCGCGCAATGAGCAGTTCTTC.

The CDR3 sequence is CASSPTGGLFEQYF. In DNA form, the CDR3 reads TGTGCCAGCAGTCCGACAGGGGGTCTCTTCGAGCAGTACTTC. J is TRBJ2-7 and V is TRBV27, with 9 bases lining up with TRBD1. CDR1 is MNHEY and CDR2 is SMNVEV in the germline V gene (reference sequence). The V segment lost 5 bases and the J segment 6 bases; nucleotides outside the gene matches: 8. The CDR3 spans 14 residues.

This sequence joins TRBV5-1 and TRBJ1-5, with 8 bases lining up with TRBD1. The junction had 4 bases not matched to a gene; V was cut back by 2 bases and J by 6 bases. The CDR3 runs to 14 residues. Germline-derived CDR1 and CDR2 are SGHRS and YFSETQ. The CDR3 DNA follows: TGCGCCAGCAGCTTCCAGGGGGCTGGTCAGCCCCAGCATTTT. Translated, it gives CASSFQGAGQPQHF.

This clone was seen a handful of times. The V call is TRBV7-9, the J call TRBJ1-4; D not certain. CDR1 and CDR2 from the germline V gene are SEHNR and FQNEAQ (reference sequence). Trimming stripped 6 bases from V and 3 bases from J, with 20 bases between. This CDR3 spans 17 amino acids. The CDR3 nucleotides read TGTGCCAGCAGTGCTCCGAGGGCGCCCGGGGCTAATGAAAAACTGTTTTTT. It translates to CASSAPRAPGANEKLFF. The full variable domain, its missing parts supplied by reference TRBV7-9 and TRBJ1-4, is DTGVSQNPRHKITKRGQNVTFRCDPISEHNRLYWYRQTLGQGPEFLTYFQNEAQLEKSRLLSDRFSAERPKGSFSTLEIQRTEQGDSAMYLCASSAPRAPGANEKLFFGSGTQLSVL.

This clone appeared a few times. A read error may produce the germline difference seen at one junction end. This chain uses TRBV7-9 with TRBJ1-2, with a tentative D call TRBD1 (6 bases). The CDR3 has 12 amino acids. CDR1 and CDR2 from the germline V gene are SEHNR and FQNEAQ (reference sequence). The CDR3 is CASSGRQAPEGF. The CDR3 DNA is TGTGCCAGCAGCGGCAGACAGGCCCCAGAGGGTTTC.

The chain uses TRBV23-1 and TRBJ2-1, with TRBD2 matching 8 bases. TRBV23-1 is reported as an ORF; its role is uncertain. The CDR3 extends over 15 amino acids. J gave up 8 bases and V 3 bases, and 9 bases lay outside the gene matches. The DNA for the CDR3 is TGCGCCAGCAGTCATTATGGGACTAGTCAGGATGAGCAGTTCTTC. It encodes CASSHYGTSQDEQFF.

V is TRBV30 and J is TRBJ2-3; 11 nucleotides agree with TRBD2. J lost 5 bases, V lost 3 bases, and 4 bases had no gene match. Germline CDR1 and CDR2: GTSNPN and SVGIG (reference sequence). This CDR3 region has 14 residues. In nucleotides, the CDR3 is TGTGCCTGGAGCGTAGCGGGAGGGGGAGATACGCAGTATTTT. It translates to CAWSVAGGGDTQYF.

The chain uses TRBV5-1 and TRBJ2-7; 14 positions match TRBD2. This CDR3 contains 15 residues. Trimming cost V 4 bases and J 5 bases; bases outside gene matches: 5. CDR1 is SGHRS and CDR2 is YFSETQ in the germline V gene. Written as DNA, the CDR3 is TGCGCCAGCAGCGCGGGACTAGCGGGAGACGACGAGCAGTACTTC. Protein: CASSAGLAGDDEQYF.

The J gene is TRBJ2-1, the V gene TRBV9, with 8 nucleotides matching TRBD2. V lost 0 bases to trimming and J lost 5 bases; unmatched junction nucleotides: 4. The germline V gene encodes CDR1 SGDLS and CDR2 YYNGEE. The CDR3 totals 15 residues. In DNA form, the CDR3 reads TGTGCCAGCAGCGTAGACCAGCGGGGGAACAATGAGCAGTTCTTC. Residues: CASSVDQRGNNEQFF.

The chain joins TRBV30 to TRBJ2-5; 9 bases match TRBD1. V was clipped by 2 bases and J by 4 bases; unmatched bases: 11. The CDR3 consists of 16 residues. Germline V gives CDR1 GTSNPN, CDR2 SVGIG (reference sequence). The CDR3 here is CAWSPDRGKVSETQYF. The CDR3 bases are TGTGCCTGGAGTCCGGACAGGGGAAAAGTTTCAGAGACCCAGTACTTC. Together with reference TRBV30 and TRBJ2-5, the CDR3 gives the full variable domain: SQTIHQWPATLVQPVGSPLSLECTVEGTSNPNLYWYRQAAGRGLQLLFYSVGIGQISSEVPQNLSASRPQDRQFILSSKKLLLSDSGFYLCAWSPDRGKVSETQYFGPGTRLLVL.

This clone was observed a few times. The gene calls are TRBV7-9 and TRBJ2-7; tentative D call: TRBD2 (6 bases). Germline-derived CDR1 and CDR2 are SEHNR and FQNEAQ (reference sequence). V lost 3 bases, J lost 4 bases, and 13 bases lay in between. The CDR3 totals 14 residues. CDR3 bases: TGTGCCAGCAGCTTTGGCGGGGATCTATACGAGCAGTACTTC. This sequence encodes CASSFGGDLYEQYF.

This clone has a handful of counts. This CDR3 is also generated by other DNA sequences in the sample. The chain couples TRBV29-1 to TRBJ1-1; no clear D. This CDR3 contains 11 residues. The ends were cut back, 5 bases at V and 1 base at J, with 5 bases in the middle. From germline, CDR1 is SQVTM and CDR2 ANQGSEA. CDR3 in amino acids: CSVTRNTEAFF. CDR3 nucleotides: TGCAGCGTTACAAGGAACACTGAAGCTTTCTTT.

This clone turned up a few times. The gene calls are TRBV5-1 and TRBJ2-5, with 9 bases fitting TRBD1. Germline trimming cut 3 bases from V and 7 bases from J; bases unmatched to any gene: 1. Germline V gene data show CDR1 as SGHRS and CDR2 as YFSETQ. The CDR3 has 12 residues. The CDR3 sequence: CASSWGQGTQYF. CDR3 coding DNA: TGCGCCAGCAGCTGGGGACAGGGGACCCAGTACTTC.